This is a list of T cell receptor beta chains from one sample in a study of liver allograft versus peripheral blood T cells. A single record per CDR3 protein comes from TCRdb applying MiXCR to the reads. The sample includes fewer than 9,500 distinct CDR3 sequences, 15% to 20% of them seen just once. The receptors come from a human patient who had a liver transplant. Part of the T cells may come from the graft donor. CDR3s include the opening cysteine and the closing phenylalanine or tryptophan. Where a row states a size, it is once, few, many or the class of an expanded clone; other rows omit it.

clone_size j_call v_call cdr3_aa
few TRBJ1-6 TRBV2 CASSGGSVNSPLHF
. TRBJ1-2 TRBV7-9 CASSLYSGYGYTF
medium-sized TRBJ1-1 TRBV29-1 CSAQRGSSTEAFF
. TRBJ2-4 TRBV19 CASSMRGSGTGTKNIQYF
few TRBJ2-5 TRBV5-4 CASSRGGLRETQYF
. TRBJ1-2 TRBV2 CARTAVVSNYGYTF
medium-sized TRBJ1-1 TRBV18 CASSPSTGTGYGTAFF
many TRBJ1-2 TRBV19 CASEGGNYGYTF
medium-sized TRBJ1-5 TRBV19 CASVTGDNQPQHF
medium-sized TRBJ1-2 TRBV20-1 CSALGGGYGYTF
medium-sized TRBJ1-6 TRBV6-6 CATVHDRVGTPLHF
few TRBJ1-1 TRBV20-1 CSAPSPPPTAEAFF
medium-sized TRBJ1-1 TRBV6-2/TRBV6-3 CASYIRIRSDAMNTEAFF
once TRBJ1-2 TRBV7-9 CASSFGTGGVYGYTF